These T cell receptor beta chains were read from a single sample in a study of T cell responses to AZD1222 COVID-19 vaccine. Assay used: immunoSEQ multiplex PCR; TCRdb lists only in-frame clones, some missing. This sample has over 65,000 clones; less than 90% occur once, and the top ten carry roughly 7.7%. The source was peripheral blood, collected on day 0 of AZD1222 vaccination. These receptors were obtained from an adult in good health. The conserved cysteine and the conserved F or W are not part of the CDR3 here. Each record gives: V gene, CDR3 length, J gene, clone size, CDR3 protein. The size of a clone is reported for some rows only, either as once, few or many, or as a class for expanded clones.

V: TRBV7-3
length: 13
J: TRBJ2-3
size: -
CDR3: ASSPTGGFTDTQY

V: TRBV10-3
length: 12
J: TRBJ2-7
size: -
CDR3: AISEPRTIYEQY

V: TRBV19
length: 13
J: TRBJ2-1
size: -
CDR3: ASSMEGLSYNEQF

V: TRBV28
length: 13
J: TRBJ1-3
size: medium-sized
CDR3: ASSISVTSGNTIY

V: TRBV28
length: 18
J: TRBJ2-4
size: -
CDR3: ASSSTGWTLVAVAKNIQY

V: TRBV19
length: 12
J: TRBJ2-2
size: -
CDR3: ASRDRQTAGELF

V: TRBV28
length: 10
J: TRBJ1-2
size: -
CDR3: ASSSELRGYT

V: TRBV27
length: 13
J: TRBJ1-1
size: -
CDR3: ASSSAGGEMAEAF

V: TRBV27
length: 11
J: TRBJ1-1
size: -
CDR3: ASSLNRGTEAF

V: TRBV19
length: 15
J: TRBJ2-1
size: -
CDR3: ASSPLRDRGSYNEQF

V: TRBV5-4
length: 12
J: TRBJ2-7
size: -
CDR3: ASSPGTHNYEQY

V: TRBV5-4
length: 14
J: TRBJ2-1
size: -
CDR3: ASSLRTKSSYNEQF

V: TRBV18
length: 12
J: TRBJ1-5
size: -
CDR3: ASSQDRGNQPQH

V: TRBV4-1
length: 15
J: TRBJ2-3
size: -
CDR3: ASSQGVAGAPADTQY

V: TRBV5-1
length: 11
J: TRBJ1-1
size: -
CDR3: ATGQGANTEAF

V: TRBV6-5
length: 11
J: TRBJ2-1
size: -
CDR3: ASSPGTGWEQF

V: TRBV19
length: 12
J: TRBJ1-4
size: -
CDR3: ASTMKGNNEKLF

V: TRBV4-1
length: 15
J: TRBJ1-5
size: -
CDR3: ASSQDPRQGAVQPQH

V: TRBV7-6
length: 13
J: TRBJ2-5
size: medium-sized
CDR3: ASSLNFGGQETQY

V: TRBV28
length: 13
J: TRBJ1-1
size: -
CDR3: ASSLGTPGGTEAF

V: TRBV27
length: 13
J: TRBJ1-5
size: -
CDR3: ASSLDRGGNQPQH

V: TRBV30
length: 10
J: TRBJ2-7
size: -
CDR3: AWSVNSGEQY

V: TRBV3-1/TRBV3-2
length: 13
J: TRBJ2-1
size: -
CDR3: ASSQEGRTYNEQF

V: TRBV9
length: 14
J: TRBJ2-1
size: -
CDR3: ASSVGPGGTYNEQF

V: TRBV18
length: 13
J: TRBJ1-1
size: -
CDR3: ASSTTTGEGTEAF

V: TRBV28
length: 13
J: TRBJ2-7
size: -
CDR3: ASSPPPGYPYEQY

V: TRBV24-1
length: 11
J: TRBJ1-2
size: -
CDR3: ATSETGGLGYT

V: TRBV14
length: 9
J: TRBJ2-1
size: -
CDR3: ASSTYREQF

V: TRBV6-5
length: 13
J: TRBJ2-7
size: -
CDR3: ASSYLGQGGYEQY

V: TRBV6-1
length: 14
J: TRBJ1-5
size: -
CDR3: ASSAIAGTDNQPQH

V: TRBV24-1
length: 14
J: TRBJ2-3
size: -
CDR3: ATSPPTGGLTDTQY

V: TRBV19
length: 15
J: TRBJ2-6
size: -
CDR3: ASSPRTGSSGANVLT

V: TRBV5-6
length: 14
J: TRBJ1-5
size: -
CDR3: ASSLNIGGSNQPQH

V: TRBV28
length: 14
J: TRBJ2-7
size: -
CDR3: ASSLSGLAETYEQY

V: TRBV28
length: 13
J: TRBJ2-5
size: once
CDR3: ASSTLGQGQETQY

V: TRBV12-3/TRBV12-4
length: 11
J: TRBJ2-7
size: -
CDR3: ASSFGRAYEQY

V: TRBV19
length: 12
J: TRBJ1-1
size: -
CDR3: ASSPGTGNTEAF

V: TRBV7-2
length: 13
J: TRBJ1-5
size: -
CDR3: ASSRNPSNSQPQH